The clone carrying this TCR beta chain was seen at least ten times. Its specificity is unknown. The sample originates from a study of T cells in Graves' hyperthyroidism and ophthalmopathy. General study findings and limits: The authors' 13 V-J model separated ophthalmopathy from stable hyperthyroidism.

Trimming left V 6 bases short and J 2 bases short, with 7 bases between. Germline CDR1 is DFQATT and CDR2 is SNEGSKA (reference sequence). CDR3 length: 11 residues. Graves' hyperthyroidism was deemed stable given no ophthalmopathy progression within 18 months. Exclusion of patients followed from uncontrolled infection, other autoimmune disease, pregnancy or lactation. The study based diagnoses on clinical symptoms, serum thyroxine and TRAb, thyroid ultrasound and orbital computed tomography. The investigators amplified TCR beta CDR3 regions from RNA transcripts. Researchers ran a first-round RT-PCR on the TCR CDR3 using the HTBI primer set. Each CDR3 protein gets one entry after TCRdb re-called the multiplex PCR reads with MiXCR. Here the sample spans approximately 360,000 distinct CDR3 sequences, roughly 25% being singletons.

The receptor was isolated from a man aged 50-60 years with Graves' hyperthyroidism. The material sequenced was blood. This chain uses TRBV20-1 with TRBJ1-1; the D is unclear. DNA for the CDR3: TGCAGTGCCACCGACAACACTGAAGCTTTCTTT. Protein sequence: CSATDNTEAFF.